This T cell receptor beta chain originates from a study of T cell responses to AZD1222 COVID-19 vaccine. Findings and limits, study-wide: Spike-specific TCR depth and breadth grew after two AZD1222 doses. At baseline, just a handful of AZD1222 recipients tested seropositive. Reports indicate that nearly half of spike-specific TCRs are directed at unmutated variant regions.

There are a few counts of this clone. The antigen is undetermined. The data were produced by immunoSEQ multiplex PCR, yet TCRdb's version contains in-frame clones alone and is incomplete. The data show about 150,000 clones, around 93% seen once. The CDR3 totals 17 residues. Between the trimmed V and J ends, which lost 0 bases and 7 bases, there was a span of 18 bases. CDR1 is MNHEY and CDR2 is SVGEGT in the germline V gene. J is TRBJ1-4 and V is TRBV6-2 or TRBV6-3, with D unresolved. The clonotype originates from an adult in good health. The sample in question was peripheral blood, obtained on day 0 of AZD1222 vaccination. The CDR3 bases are TGTGCCAGCAGTTACTCGGCCGAGGCATACGGCAGTGAAAAACTGTTTTTT. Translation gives CASSYSAEAYGSEKLFF.